This is a list of T cell receptor beta chains from one sample in a study of cytomegalovirus exposure and HLA in healthy donors. Only in-frame clones appear in the TCRdb table, and some are missing; sequencing was by immunoSEQ multiplex PCR. The listing contains under 100,000 clones. The sample consisted of PBMCs. Receptor source: a woman aged 25 to 39 in good health and CMV-seronegative. CDR3s include the opening cysteine and the closing phenylalanine or tryptophan. The D gene is left open where the match is weak.

cdr3_nt | cdr3_aa | j_call | d_call | v_call
TGTGCCAGCAGCTTTGCCGGGGAGGGAGAGACCCAGTACTTC | CASSFAGEGETQYF | TRBJ2-5 | TRBD2 | TRBV7-3
TGTGCCAGCAGCCTCGGGTCGCCCACTGAAGCTTTCTTT | CASSLGSPTEAFF | TRBJ1-1 | - | TRBV28
TGTGCCAGCAGCTTTTACGACAGACCCAATGAGCAGTTCTTC | CASSFYDRPNEQFF | TRBJ2-1 | - | TRBV11-3
TGTGCCAGACGCCGCGGGGGATCGAACACCGGGGAGCTGTTTTTT | CARRRGGSNTGELFF | TRBJ2-2 | TRBD2 | TRBV5-3
TGTGCCAGCAGTTGGGTAGGGGGCAATCAGCCCCAGCATTTT | CASSWVGGNQPQHF | TRBJ1-5 | - | TRBV27
TGTGCCAGCAGCTTAAGGCCAGGGGAAGGCTACACCTTC | CASSLRPGEGYTF | TRBJ1-2 | - | TRBV7-3
TGTGCCAGCCTTGGGGCGGGATACTACGAGCAGTACTTC | CASLGAGYYEQYF | TRBJ2-7 | - | TRBV28
TGTGCCAGCAGGAGTAACAGGGGTTTTTCCAATACGCAGTATTTT | CASRSNRGFSNTQYF | TRBJ2-3 | TRBD1 | TRBV28
TGTGCCACCAGCAGAGATTGGGGAGGGTATGGCTACACCTTC | CATSRDWGGYGYTF | TRBJ1-2 | - | TRBV15
TGTGCCAGCAGCTTGGTTGGGACCCAGGGGGTCTACGAGCAGTACTTC | CASSLVGTQGVYEQYF | TRBJ2-7 | TRBD1 | TRBV5-6
TGTGCCAGCAGTCCAGGGGGCCCAAACACTGAAGCTTTCTTT | CASSPGGPNTEAFF | TRBJ1-1 | TRBD1 | TRBV7-3
TGTGCCAGCAGCCAATTGCAGGGGGCTATTGAAGCTTTCTTT | CASSQLQGAIEAFF | TRBJ1-1 | TRBD1 | TRBV14
TGTGCCAGCAGCGTAGACCTAACAGGGGAGATTCTCTTT | CASSVDLTGEILF | TRBJ1-1 | TRBD1 | TRBV9
TGTGCCGCAGCAGGGGCAAGGGACACTGAAGCTTTCTTT | CAAAGARDTEAFF | TRBJ1-1 | - | TRBV10-3
TGTGCCAGCAGTTGGAAAACAGGGGGCGCTTACACCGGGGAGCTGTTTTTT | CASSWKTGGAYTGELFF | TRBJ2-2 | TRBD1 | TRBV28
TGTGCCAGTACCCTGGCCCGGGGAGACAATCAGCCCCAGCATTTT | CASTLARGDNQPQHF | TRBJ1-5 | - | TRBV19
TGTGCCAGCAGCCCACAGACAGGGAACACTGAAGCTTTCTTT | CASSPQTGNTEAFF | TRBJ1-1 | - | TRBV7-3
TGTGCCAGCAGGAAGCGGGGGCCGACGCTGGGGACCCAGTACTTC | CASRKRGPTLGTQYF | TRBJ2-5 | TRBD2 | TRBV5-6
TGCAGCGTTTCCCGTAGTGTTCGTGAGCAGTTCTTC | CSVSRSVREQFF | TRBJ2-1 | - | TRBV29-1
TGTGCCAGCAGTGCTTCAGGCAGGGCAGATACGCAGTATTTT | CASSASGRADTQYF | TRBJ2-3 | - | TRBV6-4
TGTGCCAGCAGTCCGATACGGGGGACAGGGGGCATTGAAGCTTTCTTT | CASSPIRGTGGIEAFF | TRBJ1-1 | TRBD1 | TRBV27
TGTGCCAGCAGCTGGGGGACAGACGAGCAGTACTTC | CASSWGTDEQYF | TRBJ2-7 | TRBD1 | TRBV7-9
TGTGCCAGCACCCACCGGGACAGGGGCCCAGATACGCAGTATTTT | CASTHRDRGPDTQYF | TRBJ2-3 | TRBD1 | TRBV6-6